Here is one T cell receptor (beta chain) with its context. The authors' processing: Cell counts per sample came from amplifying reference gene primers. Generated by immunoSEQ multiplex PCR, the TCRdb table keeps only in-frame clones and is missing some. V, J and clone size derive from that table, while D and trimming were established from the DNA sequence. The sample has some 120,000 clones, more than 65% seen once. The length of the CDR3 is 13 residues. V lost 4 bases to trimming and J lost 5 bases; unmatched junction nucleotides: 4. CDR1 is SGHTA, CDR2 FQGTGA, per germline. The sample originates from a study of blood T cell repertoires in COVID-19. Study context: Italy, Spain and the United States were the sources of the convalescent and acute COVID-19 samples. The cDNA or gDNA used as material had been derived from T cells, B-cell-depleted T cells, or PBMCs.

The sequencing sample was made of peripheral blood. The V and J genes are TRBV7-3 and TRBJ1-1; 7 positions match TRBD1. The TCR originated in a human donor in a cohort sampled during active COVID-19. CDR3 coding DNA: TGTGCCAGCAGCTCCAGGGGGATGACTGAAGCTTTCTTT. This gives the protein CASSSRGMTEAFF. Filled out from reference TRBV7-3 and TRBJ1-1, the complete variable domain reads GAGVSQTPSNKVTEKGKYVELRCDPISGHTALYWYRQSLGQGPEFLIYFQGTGAADDSGLPNDRFFAVRPEGSVSTLKIQRTERGDSAVYLCASSSRGMTEAFFGQGTRLTVV.